The next 24 T cell receptor beta chains were all read from a single sample in a study of T cell responses to AZD1222 COVID-19 vaccine. The assay was immunoSEQ multiplex PCR, and TCRdb's table has in-frame clones only and misses some. The sample holds some 120,000 clones, around 80% seen once. Specimen: peripheral blood, collected 28 days after the second AZD1222 dose. The receptors shown here come from an adult who received the AZD1222 COVID-19 vaccine.

J is TRBJ1-1 and V is TRBV2; D gene uncertain. This CDR3 is built from 13 residues. Germline V CDR1 and CDR2: SNHLY, FYNNEI. The germline V and J ends were trimmed by 6 bases and 1 base, with 9 bases remaining between them. The CDR3 loop reads CASSLVRNTEAFF. The CDR3 coding sequence is TGTGCCAGCAGCCTCGTTCGGAACACTGAAGCTTTCTTT. Combining the CDR3 with reference TRBV2 and TRBJ1-1 gives the whole variable domain EPEVTQTPSHQVTQMGQEVILRCVPISNHLYFYWYRQILGQKVEFLVSFYNNEISEKSEIFDDQFSVERPDGSNFTLKIRSTKLEDSAMYFCASSLVRNTEAFFGQGTRLTVV.

The chain links TRBV4-2 to TRBJ2-1; 8 nucleotides agree with TRBD2. CDR3 size: 18 residues. V dropped 1 base and J dropped 0; count of bases not matched to a gene: 8. Per the germline V gene, CDR1 is LGHNA and CDR2 is YNFKEQ. The CDR3 nucleotides are TGTGCCAGCAGCCAAGCTCCCTTCGGGACTAGCTCCTACAATGAGCAGTTCTTC. Its translation: CASSQAPFGTSSYNEQFF.

The genes are TRBV12-3 or TRBV12-4 and TRBJ1-2; TRBD1 is a possible D gene (6 bases). This CDR3 comprises 12 residues. Trimming stripped 5 bases from V and 8 bases from J, with 12 bases between. The CDR3 DNA follows: TGTGCCAGCAGTCCCTACAGGGAGGGCTACACCTTC. It codes for CASSPYREGYTF.

This rearrangement joins TRBV7-8 to TRBJ2-1, with D hard to call. Germline CDR1 is SGHVS and CDR2 is FQNEAQ. V was shortened by 2 bases and J by 2 bases, with 13 bases between the two germline ends. This CDR3 has 16 residues. In nucleotides, the CDR3 is TGTGCCAGCAGCTTAAGTGGTAGTTATCCCTACAATGAGCAGTTCTTC. This sequence encodes CASSLSGSYPYNEQFF.

The V gene is TRBV6-5, the J gene TRBJ2-1, with a weak D call TRBD1 (6 bases). V was pared by 10 bases and J by 1 base, with 14 bases between. This CDR3 has 14 amino acids. Looked up from germline, CDR1 is MNHEY and CDR2 is SVGAGI. DNA for the CDR3: TGTGCCACCGCTGGGGGCCGATCCTACAATGAGCAGTTCTTC. It codes for CATAGGRSYNEQFF.

J is TRBJ2-3 and V is TRBV28; tentatively, D is TRBD2 (6 bases). Trimming removed 5 bases from V and 0 bases from J, with 21 bases in between. Germline V lookup: CDR1 MDHEN, CDR2 SYDVKM. The CDR3 runs to 18 residues. Here the CDR3 reads CASSLSGGSTASTDTQYF. The CDR3 DNA is TGTGCCAGCAGTCTCAGTGGGGGGTCAACTGCTAGCACAGATACGCAGTATTTT.

The chain has TRBV19 and TRBJ1-4; D remains ambiguous. The CDR3 sequence is 16 residues long. The V end was cut by 7 bases, the J end by 0 bases, with 15 bases between. Germline V gene data show CDR1 as LNHDA and CDR2 as SQIVND (reference sequence). The CDR3 nucleotides are TGTGCCAGTAAAAACAGCCCTGGTGCAACTAATGAAAAACTGTTTTTT. It translates to CASKNSPGATNEKLFF.

The rearrangement links TRBV5-6 to TRBJ1-1; TRBD1 aligns across 7 bases. This CDR3 has 16 residues. Germline V gene data show CDR1 as SGHDT and CDR2 as YYEEEE. J was trimmed by 3 bases and V by 0 bases; bases with no gene match: 8. The CDR3, as DNA: TGTGCCAGCAGCTTGGAATTGACAGGGAAGGACACTGAAGCTTTCTTT. Its protein is CASSLELTGKDTEAFF.

V usage is TRBV7-2 and J usage is TRBJ1-2; 8 bases agree with TRBD1. This CDR3 comprises 15 residues. The germline V gene encodes CDR1 SGHTA and CDR2 FQGNSA. The trim removed 5 bases at V and 6 bases at J, leaving 11 bases unmatched. This CDR3 is CASSPTTGARDGYTF. DNA for the CDR3: TGTGCCAGCAGCCCTACGACAGGGGCAAGGGATGGCTACACCTTC.

This clone was observed a single time. This chain connects TRBV7-8 to TRBJ2-3; D is perhaps TRBD2 (6 bases). V shed 4 bases and J shed 5 bases, with 10 bases lying between them. Germline CDR1 SGHVS, CDR2 FQNEAQ. This CDR3 region has 13 residues. In DNA form, the CDR3 reads TGTGCCAGCAGCTGGGACTTGCAAGATACGCAGTATTTT. As protein: CASSWDLQDTQYF.

The CDR3, as DNA: TGTGCCAGCAGCTTAGGGACAGGGGAAAGCAGCTACACCTTC. Its protein is CASSLGTGESSYTF. V gene TRBV7-2 combines with J gene TRBJ1-2; 9 nucleotides align to TRBD1. V dropped 1 base and J dropped 9; count of bases not matched to a gene: 6. Germline CDR1 SGHTA, CDR2 FQGNSA. The CDR3 has 14 amino acids.

The genes are TRBV2 and TRBJ2-2, with TRBD1 matching over 10 bases. V shed 6 bases and J 4 bases; nucleotides not matched to a gene: 2. The CDR3 consists of 14 residues. Per germline, CDR1 SNHLY and CDR2 FYNNEI. The CDR3 DNA reads TGTGCCAGCAGAGACAGGGGGCCCACCGGGGAGCTGTTTTTT. It is translated as CASRDRGPTGELFF.

The chain has TRBV4-1 and TRBJ2-2; D may match TRBD1 or TRBD2 (6 bases each). The germline CDR1 and CDR2 sequences are MGHRA and YSYEKL. This CDR3 comprises 20 residues. The germline V and J ends were trimmed by 0 bases and 2 bases, with 22 bases remaining between them. This CDR3 is CASSQDRPGRGATNTGELFF. CDR3 sequence (DNA): TGCGCCAGCAGCCAAGACCGGCCAGGAAGGGGGGCGACCAACACCGGGGAGCTGTTTTTT.

The chain combines TRBV29-1 with TRBJ1-2, with a weak D call TRBD1 (6 bases). The CDR3 contains 17 residues. The germline V gene encodes CDR1 SQVTM and CDR2 ANQGSEA. Trimming took 2 bases from V and 4 from J, leaving 23 bases between them. This chain's CDR3 is CSVEFPLMTGGFYGYTF. DNA for the CDR3: TGCAGCGTTGAATTCCCTCTCATGACAGGTGGATTCTATGGCTACACCTTC.

The V gene is TRBV10-3, the J gene TRBJ1-1; 7 nucleotides line up with TRBD1. Germline V gives CDR1 ENHRY, CDR2 SYGVKD. The CDR3 contains 13 residues. V gave up 7 bases and J gave up 3 bases; unmatched junction bases: 5. The CDR3 DNA follows: TGTGCCATCAAGGCAGGGGGGTACACTGAAGCTTTCTTT. This sequence encodes CAIKAGGYTEAFF.

The chain uses TRBV11-3 and TRBJ1-1; D gene uncertain. Trimming took off 6 bases at V and 5 bases at J, with 13 bases between the two ends. Germline CDR1 SGHNT, CDR2 YENEEA. This CDR3 region has 13 residues. CDR3 bases: TGTGCCAGCAGTGGTCCGGGATTGACTGAAGCTTTCTTT. This sequence encodes CASSGPGLTEAFF.

The chain employs TRBV12-3 or TRBV12-4 and TRBJ1-2, with no clear D. CDR3 length: 12 residues. The V gene lost 6 bases and the J gene lost 8 bases, with 13 bases spanning the gap. For the CDR3, the DNA is TGTGCCAGCAGCCCTCCCCTGGGCGGCTACACCTTC. This codes for CASSPPLGGYTF.

The rearrangement uses TRBV28 and TRBJ1-6; 11 bases are a match to TRBD1. The CDR3 is 16 residues long. Germline V gene lookup returns CDR1 MDHEN and CDR2 SYDVKM. Unmatched junction bases numbered 10, after V lost 5 bases and J lost 10 bases. CDR3 residues: CASSPERTGGESPLHF. For the CDR3, the DNA is TGTGCCAGCAGTCCTGAGCGGACAGGGGGCGAGTCACCCCTCCACTTT.

CDR3 coding DNA: TGTGCCAGCAGCCTTCGGACAGCCCTTAGCAATCAGCCCCAGCATTTT. It is translated as CASSLRTALSNQPQHF. The V and J genes are TRBV28 and TRBJ1-5; the D gene is possibly TRBD1 (6 bases). Germline CDR1 is MDHEN and CDR2 is SYDVKM. V dropped 6 bases and J dropped 0 bases, with 15 bases sitting between them. This CDR3 comprises 16 residues.

The sample holds one count of this clone. The rearrangement links TRBV11-2 to TRBJ1-5, with TRBD1 matching 9 bases. Germline CDR1 is SGHAT and CDR2 is FQNNGV. V was pared by 1 base and J by 6 bases, with 7 bases of the junction left unmatched. The CDR3 covers 16 residues. CDR3 sequence: CASSLGGTGLSQPQHF. The CDR3 coding sequence is TGTGCCAGCAGCTTAGGGGGGACAGGGTTGAGTCAGCCCCAGCATTTT. The complete variable domain, with remaining parts taken from reference TRBV11-2 and TRBJ1-5, reads EAGVAQSPRYKIIEKRQSVAFWCNPISGHATLYWYQQILGQGPKLLIQFQNNGVVDDSQLPKDRFSAERLKGVDSTLKIQPAKLEDSAVYLCASSLGGTGLSQPQHFGDGTRLSIL.

This chain joins TRBV6-6 and TRBJ2-7, with a possible D match to TRBD1 (6 bases). Trimming cost V 7 bases and J 0 bases, with 13 bases left between them. This CDR3 spans 14 amino acids. CDR1 is MNHNY and CDR2 is SVGAGI in the germline V gene (reference sequence). CDR3 sequence (DNA): TGTGCCAGCACCCAGGGGAGTCCCTCCTACGAGCAGTACTTC. It encodes CASTQGSPSYEQYF.

The genes are TRBV2 and TRBJ1-6; D remains unclear. V dropped 3 bases and J dropped 7 bases, with 13 bases sitting between them. In germline, CDR1 is SNHLY, CDR2 FYNNEI. The CDR3 has 15 amino acids. The CDR3 loop reads CASSESGWLNSPLHF. CDR3 coding DNA: TGTGCCAGCAGTGAGTCGGGATGGTTAAATTCACCCCTCCACTTT. Full variable domain (rest looked up from reference TRBV2 and TRBJ1-6): EPEVTQTPSHQVTQMGQEVILRCVPISNHLYFYWYRQILGQKVEFLVSFYNNEISEKSEIFDDQFSVERPDGSNFTLKIRSTKLEDSAMYFCASSESGWLNSPLHFGNGTRLTVT.

The CDR3 region is CASSTRPTDTQYF. The DNA of the CDR3 is TGTGCCAGCAGTACCCGCCCCACAGATACGCAGTATTTT. The chain is built from TRBV6-5 and TRBJ2-3; D gene uncertain. V was trimmed by 5 bases and J by 2 bases, leaving 8 bases between them. CDR3 length: 13 amino acids. CDR1 and CDR2 from the germline V gene are MNHEY and SVGAGI.

V and J are TRBV5-1 and TRBJ2-7; D is ambiguous. This CDR3 contains 13 residues. Germline CDR1 is SGHRS and CDR2 is YFSETQ. V shed 0 bases and J shed 0 bases, with 4 bases lying between them. The CDR3 protein is CASSLVGSYEQYF. CDR3 in DNA: TGCGCCAGCAGCTTGGTGGGCTCCTACGAGCAGTACTTC.